The entry below gives a single T cell receptor beta chain sequence along with its context. Its antigen remains unidentified. Per sample, a minimum of 6.5 million PBMCs were isolated. This sample is drawn from a study of blood T cells in healthy people across ages. The CDR3 length is 14 residues. V lost 4 bases to trimming and J lost 4 bases, with 13 bases between them. For the second PCR, which ran for roughly 6 to 11 cycles, a sample-barcoded 5' primer and a J-beta primer mix were used. TCRdb called the 5' RACE reads again in MiXCR, with one record for every CDR3 protein. The sample holds 790,000 or so distinct CDR3 sequences, about 42% seen once. Study-wide results and caveats: The recorded TCR beta diversity per million T cells decreased in a roughly linear manner with age. Naive and antigen-experienced cells were not separated, limiting conclusive comparison.

This chain connects TRBV12-3 or TRBV12-4 to TRBJ1-2; D remains unclear. The source material was blood. This clonotype was obtained from a man aged 80 or over in good health. CDR3 region: CASSSGRVSYGYTF. In DNA, the CDR3 is TGTGCCAGCAGTTCCGGACGGGTTTCCTATGGCTACACCTTC.